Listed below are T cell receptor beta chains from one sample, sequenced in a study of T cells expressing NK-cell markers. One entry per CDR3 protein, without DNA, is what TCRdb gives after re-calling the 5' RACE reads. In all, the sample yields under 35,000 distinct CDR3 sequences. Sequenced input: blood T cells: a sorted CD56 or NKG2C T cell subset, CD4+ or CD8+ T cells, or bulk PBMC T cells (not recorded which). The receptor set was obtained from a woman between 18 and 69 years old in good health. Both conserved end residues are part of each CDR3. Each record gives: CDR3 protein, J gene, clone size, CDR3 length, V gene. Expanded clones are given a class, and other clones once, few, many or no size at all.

CDR3: CASSAGLAGTYEQYF; J: TRBJ2-7; size: .; length: 15; V: TRBV27
CDR3: CASSLGAGDYNEQFF; J: TRBJ2-1; size: .; length: 15; V: TRBV12-3/TRBV12-4
CDR3: CASSSTSAPRDTQYF; J: TRBJ2-3; size: .; length: 15; V: TRBV12-3/TRBV12-4
CDR3: CASSVTDGSPLHF; J: TRBJ1-6; size: .; length: 13; V: TRBV9
CDR3: CASSQGRGGFVNEQFF; J: TRBJ2-1; size: .; length: 16; V: TRBV4-2
CDR3: CASSGKGQAYSNQPQHF; J: TRBJ1-5; size: .; length: 17; V: TRBV25-1
CDR3: CASSLRGSEQFF; J: TRBJ2-1; size: .; length: 12; V: TRBV13
CDR3: CASSSLGLEETQYF; J: TRBJ2-5; size: .; length: 14; V: TRBV28
CDR3: CATSDLAEETQYF; J: TRBJ2-5; size: .; length: 13; V: TRBV24-1
CDR3: CASSQEGQGRDEQYF; J: TRBJ2-7; size: .; length: 15; V: TRBV3-1
CDR3: CASSLARSLGETQYF; J: TRBJ2-5; size: .; length: 15; V: TRBV7-9
CDR3: CASSQLGTGPETQHF; J: TRBJ1-5; size: .; length: 15; V: TRBV4-1
CDR3: CSVDGLAGVQTDTQYF; J: TRBJ2-3; size: .; length: 16; V: TRBV29-1
CDR3: CASSPGFGGPYEQYF; J: TRBJ2-7; size: .; length: 15; V: TRBV3-1
CDR3: CASSSLWVEGYEQYF; J: TRBJ2-7; size: .; length: 15; V: TRBV5-1
CDR3: CASSKLDLNSYEQYF; J: TRBJ2-7; size: .; length: 15; V: TRBV5-1
CDR3: CASSLAGSFGEQFF; J: TRBJ2-1; size: .; length: 14; V: TRBV27
CDR3: CASSGADGTGGLVVFYEQYF; J: TRBJ2-7; size: .; length: 20; V: TRBV5-6
CDR3: CASSSVGGTDTQYF; J: TRBJ2-3; size: .; length: 14; V: TRBV7-9
CDR3: CASSQDLGTGSYEQYF; J: TRBJ2-7; size: .; length: 16; V: TRBV3-1
CDR3: CASSTSGWGTDTQYF; J: TRBJ2-3; size: .; length: 15; V: TRBV7-9
CDR3: CASSVRGLAGPTDTQYF; J: TRBJ2-3; size: .; length: 17; V: TRBV9
CDR3: CASSITVGEVAETQYF; J: TRBJ2-5; size: .; length: 16; V: TRBV19
CDR3: CASRKAGTGELFF; J: TRBJ2-2; size: medium-sized; length: 13; V: TRBV12-3/TRBV12-4
CDR3: CATSTQRTYEQYF; J: TRBJ2-7; size: .; length: 13; V: TRBV15
CDR3: CASIGDPDTQYF; J: TRBJ2-3; size: .; length: 12; V: TRBV2
CDR3: CASSSPAGLAEQFF; J: TRBJ2-1; size: .; length: 14; V: TRBV7-9
CDR3: CASSPVNGDEQFF; J: TRBJ2-1; size: .; length: 13; V: TRBV18
CDR3: CSAREGGKGQPQHF; J: TRBJ1-5; size: .; length: 14; V: TRBV20-1
CDR3: CASSQAPGQGTWDEQYF; J: TRBJ2-7; size: .; length: 17; V: TRBV4-1
CDR3: CASSYGVSRSSYEQYF; J: TRBJ2-7; size: .; length: 16; V: TRBV6-5
CDR3: CASSSPLDNYEQYF; J: TRBJ2-7; size: .; length: 14; V: TRBV5-6
CDR3: CASSSGLAGYNEQFF; J: TRBJ2-1; size: medium-sized; length: 15; V: TRBV7-6
CDR3: CASSLAGSDYEQYF; J: TRBJ2-7; size: .; length: 14; V: TRBV5-1
CDR3: CASSLGRGLDEQFF; J: TRBJ2-1; size: .; length: 14; V: TRBV4-1
CDR3: CASTDLNTEAFF; J: TRBJ1-1; size: .; length: 12; V: TRBV27
CDR3: CASSRKIGTSDTDTQYF; J: TRBJ2-3; size: .; length: 17; V: TRBV4-1
CDR3: CASSEALAGDYEQYF; J: TRBJ2-7; size: .; length: 15; V: TRBV2
CDR3: CASSQDLPGYGYEQYF; J: TRBJ2-7; size: .; length: 16; V: TRBV4-1
CDR3: CSARPQGRQPYEQYF; J: TRBJ2-7; size: .; length: 15; V: TRBV20-1
CDR3: CASRQGFSGNTIYF; J: TRBJ1-3; size: .; length: 14; V: TRBV12-3/TRBV12-4
CDR3: CASSPGGAVADTQYF; J: TRBJ2-3; size: .; length: 15; V: TRBV7-3
CDR3: CASTLGAGNYNEQFF; J: TRBJ2-1; size: .; length: 15; V: TRBV27